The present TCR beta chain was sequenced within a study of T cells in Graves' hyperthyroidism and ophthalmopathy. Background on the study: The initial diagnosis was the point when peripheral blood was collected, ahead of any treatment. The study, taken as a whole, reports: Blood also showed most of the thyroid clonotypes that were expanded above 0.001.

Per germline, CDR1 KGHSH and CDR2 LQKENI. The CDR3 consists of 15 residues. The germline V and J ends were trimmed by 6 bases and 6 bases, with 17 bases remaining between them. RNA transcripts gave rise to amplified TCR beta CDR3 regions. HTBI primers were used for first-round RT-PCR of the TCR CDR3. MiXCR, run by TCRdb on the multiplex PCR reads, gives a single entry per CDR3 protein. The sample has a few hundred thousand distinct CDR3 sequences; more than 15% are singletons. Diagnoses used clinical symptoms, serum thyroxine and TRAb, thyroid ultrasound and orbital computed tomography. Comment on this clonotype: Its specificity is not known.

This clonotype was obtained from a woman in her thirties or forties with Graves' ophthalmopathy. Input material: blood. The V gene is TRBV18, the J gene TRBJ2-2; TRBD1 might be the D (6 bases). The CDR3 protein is CASSRTTGPAGELFF. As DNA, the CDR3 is TGTGCCAGCTCGCGCACGACAGGTCCGGCCGGGGAGCTGTTTTTT.